This TCR beta chain was sequenced for a study of blood T cell repertoires in COVID-19. Study context: There were acute and convalescent COVID-19 samples, and they came from the United States, Italy and Spain. Nucleic acid was either cDNA or gDNA, and it came from T cells, B-cell-depleted T cells, or PBMCs.

Per germline, CDR1 SEHNR and CDR2 FQNEAQ (reference sequence). The V segment lost 4 bases and the J segment 7 bases; nucleotides outside the gene matches: 11. The CDR3 is 17 residues long. As originally analysed: How many nucleated cells were present was estimated from reference gene primer amplification. The table came from immunoSEQ multiplex PCR; TCRdb's copy has only in-frame clones and leaves some out. The V and J calls and clone size are taken from that table; D and trimming were inferred from the DNA. Counted here are about 83,000 clones, about three quarters occurring once; the ten biggest clones make up roughly 20%.

Material: peripheral blood. This TCR came from a woman of 80 years or more with active or convalescent COVID-19. The chain employs TRBV7-9 and TRBJ2-3, with 13 bases that match TRBD2. The CDR3 loop reads CASSSLPGLAGAYTQYF. CDR3 nucleotides: TGTGCCAGCAGCTCACTCCCCGGACTAGCGGGGGCCTATACGCAGTATTTT.